The 17 T cell receptor beta chains below all came from one sample that was sequenced in a study of CD8 T cells in ankylosing spondylitis (dated by TCRdb to the late 2010s). Library method: 5' RACE. TCRdb shows the sequencer as Illumina HiSeq 2500. The public reads were reprocessed in TCRdb via fastp at Q25 and MiXCR, keeping in-frame beta chains. Each entry is one CDR3 protein sequence, shown with its most common DNA and genes. For this sample the table gives about 140,000 distinct CDR3 sequences, of which approximately 8.4% were detected only once. The ten largest account for about 7.3% of the sample. Source material: synovial fluid, either unsorted or a sorted T cell fraction (not recorded which). The origin of the receptors is a male donor with ankylosing spondylitis.

This clonotype came up many times. This rearrangement joins TRBV11-1 to TRBJ2-3; unclear D gene. V lost 5 bases to trimming and J lost 0 bases, with 9 bases between them. Germline assignment: CDR1 SGHAT and CDR2 FQDESV (reference sequence). There are 14 residues in the CDR3. CDR3 amino acids: CASSRPYSTDTQYF. Written as DNA, the CDR3 is TGTGCCAGCAGCCGACCGTATAGCACAGATACGCAGTATTTT.

This clonotype was detected ten times or more. The chain carries TRBV28 and TRBJ2-1; 12 positions match TRBD2. V dropped 4 bases and J dropped 12; count of bases not matched to a gene: 13. The CDR3 consists of 16 residues. Germline values: CDR1 MDHEN, CDR2 SYDVKM. The CDR3 nucleotides read TGTGCCAGCAGTTATGAGACTAGCGGGAGCGGTTTGAGGCAGTTCTTC. Protein sequence: CASSYETSGSGLRQFF.

This clonotype occurred many times. V usage is TRBV7-9 and J usage is TRBJ1-1; D gene ambiguous. Per germline, CDR1 SEHNR and CDR2 FQNEAQ (reference sequence). The CDR3 contains 13 residues. V was shortened by 2 bases and J by 3 bases, with 7 bases between the two germline ends. In DNA form, the CDR3 reads TGTGCCAGCAGCTTATTCTTCTACACTGAAGCTTTCTTT. It yields the protein CASSLFFYTEAFF.

This clonotype occurred many times. The chain combines TRBV18 with TRBJ1-2; TRBD1 is a possible D gene (5 bases). Germline V gene sequence: CDR1 KGHSH, CDR2 LQKENI. The germline V and J ends were trimmed by 3 bases and 7 bases, with 15 bases remaining between them. CDR3 size: 14 residues. CDR3 coding DNA: TGTGCCAGCTCACCCGACAGCCATCCTTTTGGCTACACCTTC. Translating gives CASSPDSHPFGYTF.

This chain links TRBV20-1 with TRBJ1-5, with D possibly TRBD1 on 6 matching bases. Trimming took 6 bases from V and 5 from J, leaving 14 bases between them. The CDR3 is made up of 13 amino acids. Germline V gene sequence: CDR1 DFQATT, CDR2 SNEGSKA (reference sequence). The CDR3 DNA is TGCAGTGCCGGACGGGGGGCGGATCAGCCCCAGCATTTT. Residues: CSAGRGADQPQHF.

This clonotype was seen repeatedly, ten times or more. V gene TRBV7-3 combines with J gene TRBJ2-1; a weak D match, TRBD2 (6 bases). This CDR3 contains 15 residues. Trimming removed 2 bases from V and 6 bases from J, with 14 bases in between. CDR1 is SGHTA and CDR2 is FQGTGA in the germline V gene. In nucleotides, the CDR3 is TGTGCCAGCAGCTTAGGCGCCTACGGGGGCAATGAGCAGTTCTTC. This encodes CASSLGAYGGNEQFF.

This clonotype was detected many times. The J gene is TRBJ1-1, the V gene TRBV20-1, with a weak D call TRBD1 (6 bases). Germline CDR1 is DFQATT and CDR2 is SNEGSKA (reference sequence). Trimming took off 0 bases at V and 2 bases at J, with 13 bases between the two ends. The CDR3 has 15 residues. In DNA, the CDR3 is TGCAGTGCTAGAGACCTGACAGGCGCTAACACTGAAGCTTTCTTT. This gives the protein CSARDLTGANTEAFF.

In this sample, this clonotype turned up many times. The rearrangement uses TRBV4-1 and TRBJ1-5; 10 positions agree with TRBD1. J gave up 2 bases and V 0 bases, and 4 bases lay outside the gene matches. Germline loops: CDR1 MGHRA, CDR2 YSYEKL. The length of the CDR3 is 17 residues. As DNA, the CDR3 is TGCGCCAGCAGCCAAGATAGGACAGGGGGTGGCAATCAGCCCCAGCATTTT. Translation gives CASSQDRTGGGNQPQHF.

This clonotype was seen more than once but under ten times. The J gene is TRBJ2-7, the V gene TRBV27; D might be TRBD1 or TRBD2, each matching 5 bases. CDR3 length: 14 amino acids. The germline V and J ends were trimmed by 3 bases and 0 bases, with 9 bases remaining between them. Germline CDR1 reads MNHEY; CDR2 reads SMNVEV (reference sequence). CDR3 coding DNA: TGTGCCAGCAGTTTGAATGGGGGCTCCTACGAGCAGTACTTC. This gives the protein CASSLNGGSYEQYF.

This clonotype showed up many times. The chain is built from TRBV20-1 and TRBJ2-1; unclear D gene. The length of the CDR3 is 12 residues. In germline, CDR1 is DFQATT, CDR2 SNEGSKA (reference sequence). V lost 6 bases, J lost 7 bases, and 13 bases lay in between. The CDR3 loop is CSALRSGNEQFF. The CDR3 DNA follows: TGCAGTGCCCTACGTTCCGGAAATGAGCAGTTCTTC.

This clonotype has ten or more counts. In nucleotides, the CDR3 is TGTGCCAGCAGCGTAGGACTAGCGGGAGTTTCTGGCACAGATACGCAGTATTTT. It codes for CASSVGLAGVSGTDTQYF. The chain uses TRBV9 and TRBJ2-3, with 12 bases fitting TRBD2. This CDR3 has 18 amino acids. Germline values: CDR1 SGDLS, CDR2 YYNGEE. The V and J ends lost 0 bases and 1 base, in that order; junction bases with no gene match: 6.

This clonotype came up many times. The V call is TRBV7-9, the J call TRBJ1-3, with no clear D. Germline CDR1 and CDR2: SEHNR and FQNEAQ (reference sequence). CDR3 size: 14 residues. Trimming removed 5 bases at V and 2 bases at J, with 10 bases between. CDR3 region: CASSGRTAGNTIYF. As DNA, the CDR3 is TGTGCCAGCAGCGGTCGGACGGCTGGAAACACCATATATTTT. The full variable domain, rest sourced from reference TRBV7-9 and TRBJ1-3, is DTGVSQNPRHKITKRGQNVTFRCDPISEHNRLYWYRQTLGQGPEFLTYFQNEAQLEKSRLLSDRFSAERPKGSFSTLEIQRTEQGDSAMYLCASSGRTAGNTIYFGEGSWLTVV.

Written as DNA, the CDR3 is TGTGCCAGCAGTGACATCCAGGGGGCGTGGGATGAGCAGTTCTTC. This encodes CASSDIQGAWDEQFF. The J gene is TRBJ2-1, the V gene TRBV25-1, with 8 bases matching TRBD1. This CDR3 is built from 15 residues. Per the germline V gene, CDR1 is MGHDK and CDR2 is SYGVNS. Germline trimming cut 3 bases from V and 8 bases from J; bases unmatched to any gene: 9.

The chain uses TRBV30 and TRBJ2-3; possibly TRBD2 for D (6 bases). This CDR3 is built from 11 residues. Germline CDR1 reads GTSNPN; CDR2 reads SVGIG (reference sequence). V shed 5 bases and J shed 6 bases, with 9 bases lying between them. CDR3 coding DNA: TGTGCCTGGGGCCGGGGGGATACGCAGTATTTT. Residues: CAWGRGDTQYF.

This clonotype was seen repeatedly, ten times or more. The gene calls are TRBV20-1 and TRBJ2-6; D ambiguous. Germline V lookup: CDR1 DFQATT, CDR2 SNEGSKA (reference sequence). The CDR3 consists of 14 residues. With 6 bases removed from V and 2 bases from J, the gap between germline ends came to 11 bases. CDR3 amino acids: CSASLTTGANVLTF. In DNA, the CDR3 is TGCAGTGCCTCACTGACGACTGGGGCCAACGTCCTGACTTTC.

The V call is TRBV6-1, the J call TRBJ1-1; no definite D call. In germline, CDR1 is MNHNS, CDR2 SASEGT. This CDR3 is built from 13 residues. V lost 6 bases, J lost 5 bases, and 13 bases lay in between. Written as DNA, the CDR3 is TGTGCCAGCAGCGCAGAACAATCAACTGAAGCTTTCTTT. It is translated as CASSAEQSTEAFF.

This clonotype was seen more than once but under ten times. The J gene is TRBJ2-1, the V gene TRBV7-9, with TRBD2 matching 7 bases. The CDR3 loop spans 14 amino acids. Germline assignment: CDR1 SEHNR and CDR2 FQNEAQ (reference sequence). Losses at the gene ends were 8 bases for V and 6 bases for J; bases not matched to a gene: 10. For the CDR3, the DNA is TGTGCCAGCGAAGGGCTAGCGGCAACCAATGAGCAGTTCTTC. Translated: CASEGLAATNEQFF.